This is a list of T cell receptor beta chains from one sample in a study of blood T cells in healthy people across ages. TCRdb redid the calling of the 5' RACE reads with MiXCR, one entry per CDR3 protein. The table has around 800,000 distinct CDR3 sequences, around 42% seen once. The sequencing sample was made of blood. The receptors were gathered from a man between 60 and 75 years old in good health. Each CDR3 is given with its conserved first and last residue. The D gene is left open where the match is weak. Rows may omit the clone size; those that give it use once, few, many or a size class.

size | D | J | V | CDR3 | DNA
once | TRBD2 | TRBJ2-4 | TRBV11-2 | CASSVQRGGHIQYF | TGTGCCAGCAGCGTCCAGCGGGGGGGTCACATTCAGTACTTC
few | - | TRBJ1-2 | TRBV19 | CASSDQAHGNYGYTF | TGTGCCAGTAGCGATCAGGCGCACGGGAACTATGGCTACACCTTC
- | - | TRBJ2-7 | TRBV5-1 | CASSLVGGPYNEQYF | TGCGCCAGCAGCTTGGTCGGCGGCCCCTACAATGAGCAGTACTTC
- | - | TRBJ1-5 | TRBV6-1 | CASSEGRSRGGYSNQPQHF | TGTGCCAGCAGTGAAGGCAGGTCCAGGGGCGGTTATAGCAATCAGCCCCAGCATTTT
once | TRBD2 | TRBJ2-7 | TRBV7-2 | CASSHSGAAYEQYF | TGTGCCAGCAGCCATAGCGGGGCAGCCTACGAGCAGTACTTC
- | TRBD2 | TRBJ2-5 | TRBV6-2/TRBV6-3 | CASSAPSGAQETQYF | TGTGCCAGCAGTGCGCCTAGCGGGGCCCAAGAGACCCAGTACTTC
- | - | TRBJ1-2 | TRBV7-9 | CASSLADSFRDYGYTF | TGTGCCAGCAGCTTAGCTGACAGTTTTCGAGACTATGGCTACACCTTC
once | - | TRBJ1-4 | TRBV27 | CASPRVRRKLFF | TGTGCCAGCCCCCGTGTCAGGCGAAAACTGTTTTTT
few | - | TRBJ1-6 | TRBV28 | CASRRAGNSYNSPLHF | TGTGCCAGCAGGCGTGCAGGGAACTCCTATAATTCACCCCTCCACTTT
- | - | TRBJ2-7 | TRBV7-2 | CASSLGGVHNEQYF | TGTGCCAGCAGCTTAGGTGGGGTCCACAATGAGCAGTACTTC
- | - | TRBJ2-3 | TRBV9 | CASSVEGGPSTDTQYF | TGTGCCAGCAGCGTAGAAGGCGGTCCTAGCACGGATACGCAGTATTTT
- | - | TRBJ2-1 | TRBV25-1 | CASTGLRHYNEQFF | TGTGCCAGCACAGGACTGAGGCATTACAATGAGCAGTTCTTC
- | - | TRBJ2-1 | TRBV5-1 | CASSCAEGYGYSSEQFF | TGCGCCAGCAGCTGCGCCGAGGGGTACGGGTATTCTTCTGAGCAGTTCTTC
- | - | TRBJ2-1 | TRBV14 | CASSSAGGFYNEQFF | TGTGCCAGCAGCTCGGCAGGGGGGTTCTACAATGAGCAGTTCTTC
- | - | TRBJ1-3 | TRBV10-3 | CAISAKGDSGNTIYF | TGTGCCATCAGCGCCAAGGGGGACTCTGGAAACACCATATATTTT
- | TRBD2 | TRBJ2-1 | TRBV2 | CASKGSSGAYNEQFF | TGTGCCAGCAAGGGGTCTAGCGGGGCCTACAATGAGCAGTTCTTC
- | - | TRBJ1-6 | TRBV2 | CASSEMSPDNSPLHF | TGTGCCAGCAGTGAAATGAGTCCCGACAATTCACCCCTCCACTTT
once | TRBD1 | TRBJ1-1 | TRBV20-1 | CSARGGVGIRGLNTEAFF | TGCAGTGCTAGAGGCGGGGTCGGCATAAGGGGGCTGAACACTGAAGCTTTCTTT
- | TRBD2 | TRBJ2-7 | TRBV2 | CASSEMGLGSWYF | TGTGCCAGCAGTGAAATGGGACTAGGGAGTTGGTACTTC
few | TRBD2 | TRBJ2-3 | TRBV7-9 | CASSSAGGSSTDTQYF | TGTGCCAGCAGCTCAGCGGGGGGCTCTAGCACAGATACGCAGTATTTT
once | TRBD1 | TRBJ1-1 | TRBV5-1 | CASRTGQGNTEAFF | TGCGCCAGCAGAACGGGACAGGGAAACACTGAAGCTTTCTTT
few | - | TRBJ1-2 | TRBV6-1 | CASSEYWVANYGYTF | TGTGCCAGCAGTGAATACTGGGTAGCTAACTATGGCTACACCTTC
- | - | TRBJ2-5 | TRBV6-1 | CASSEGGSSETQYF | TGTGCCAGCAGTGAAGGCGGCTCGTCAGAGACCCAGTACTTC
- | TRBD2 | TRBJ2-7 | TRBV20-1 | CSARAGTSGGALGYEQYF | TGCAGTGCCAGAGCCGGGACTAGCGGGGGGGCCCTCGGCTACGAGCAGTACTTC
few | - | TRBJ1-5 | TRBV7-2 | CASSSQKTASISPQHF | TGTGCCAGCAGCTCCCAAAAAACAGCCTCAATCAGCCCCCAGCATTTT
many | TRBD1 | TRBJ2-1 | TRBV5-1 | CASSLVGQGVGGNEQFF | TGCGCCAGCAGCTTGGTTGGACAGGGGGTAGGGGGCAATGAGCAGTTCTTC
few | TRBD1 | TRBJ2-5 | TRBV13 | CASSWTGTGGETQYF | TGTGCCAGCAGCTGGACCGGGACAGGGGGAGAGACCCAGTACTTC
- | - | TRBJ2-2 | TRBV25-1 | CASGGQSNTGGLFF | TGTGCCAGCGGCGGACAGTCGAACACCGGGGGGCTGTTTTTT
many | TRBD2 | TRBJ2-3 | TRBV20-1 | CSAHLAGEQYF | TGCAGTGCGCACCTAGCGGGGGAGCAGTATTTT
few | - | TRBJ1-6 | TRBV4-3 | CASSQVRGESDSPLHF | TGCGCCAGCAGCCAAGTGAGGGGTGAGAGTGATTCACCCCTCCACTTT
few | - | TRBJ2-3 | TRBV5-1 | CASSLRDQSDTQYF | TGCGCCAGCAGCTTGAGGGACCAATCCGATACGCAGTATTTT
- | - | TRBJ2-2 | TRBV7-2 | CASSPQTGAGAGELFF | TGTGCCAGCAGCCCCCAGACTGGGGCTGGCGCCGGGGAGCTGTTTTTT
few | - | TRBJ1-4 | TRBV19 | CASSRREKLFF | TGTGCCAGTAGCCGCCGGGAAAAACTGTTTTTT
- | - | TRBJ2-1 | TRBV5-1 | CASSRELASAVNEQFF | TGCGCCAGCAGCCGAGAGTTAGCGTCGGCGGTCAATGAGCAGTTCTTC
few | - | TRBJ2-1 | TRBV6-6 | CASSYWSSGDEQFF | TGTGCCAGCAGTTACTGGTCGTCAGGGGATGAGCAGTTCTTC
- | TRBD1 | TRBJ2-7 | TRBV7-9 | CASSVSGTDYYEQYF | TGTGCCAGCAGCGTATCCGGGACAGACTACTACGAGCAGTACTTC
- | - | TRBJ1-4 | TRBV28 | CASSFGLPGYNEKLFF | TGTGCCAGCAGTTTCGGTCTCCCGGGGTATAATGAAAAACTGTTTTTT
- | - | TRBJ2-5 | TRBV7-9 | CASSLDWGGIETQYF | TGTGCCAGCAGCTTAGATTGGGGAGGAATTGAGACCCAGTACTTC
- | TRBD1 | TRBJ2-2 | TRBV5-4 | CASSAQAGGTGELFF | TGTGCCAGCAGCGCCCAGGCAGGGGGCACCGGGGAGCTGTTTTTT
few | TRBD2 | TRBJ2-2 | TRBV5-1 | CARGPGGPNTGELFF | TGCGCCAGAGGACCGGGGGGGCCGAACACCGGGGAGCTGTTTTTT
- | TRBD1 | TRBJ1-4 | TRBV12-5 | CASQGATNEKLFF | TGTGCTAGCCAGGGGGCAACTAATGAAAAACTGTTTTTT
many | TRBD2 | TRBJ2-1 | TRBV20-1 | CSAPTSGGAYPYNEQFF | TGCAGTGCACCGACTAGCGGGGGGGCTTACCCCTACAATGAGCAGTTCTTC